This is a list of T cell receptor beta chains from one sample in a study of a mutant IDH1 vaccine in newly diagnosed glioma. Antigen specificity for these receptors is unknown. The protocol was immunoSEQ multiplex PCR, while the TCRdb copy is restricted to in-frame clones and leaves out a portion. The profile shows approximately 61,000 clones, 75% to 85% of them singletons. Material: PBMCs, obtained from a glioma patient whose treatment included an IDH1 peptide vaccine. The origin of the receptors is a man aged 50 to 59 with glioma. Each CDR3 is given with its conserved first and last residue. The D gene is left open where the match is weak. Not every row has a clone size; where given, it reads once, few, many or a size class.

cdr3_nt,cdr3_aa,v_call,clone_size,j_call,d_call
TGCGCCAGCAGGAAAGGGTTCGGGGTCGTAGGGGCCAACGTCCTGACTTTC,CASRKGFGVVGANVLTF,TRBV5-1,NA,TRBJ2-6,NA
TGTGCCAGCAGTGAAGGGCTACCCCCTGAAGCTTTCTTT,CASSEGLPPEAFF,TRBV6-1,NA,TRBJ1-1,NA
TGTGCCAGCAGGCCGGGCCCCCGGAGTTCACCCCTCCACTTT,CASRPGPRSSPLHF,TRBV5-6,NA,TRBJ1-6,NA
TGTGCCAGCAGCAGGGGAGGGACGGATTCACCCCTCCACTTT,CASSRGGTDSPLHF,TRBV7-6,NA,TRBJ1-6,NA
TGTGCCAGTAGTTTAGCGGAAATCTCCTACAATGAGCAGTTCTTC,CASSLAEISYNEQFF,TRBV19,NA,TRBJ2-1,NA
TGTGCCAGCAGTGATTATAGGGGCACAGATACGCAGTATTTT,CASSDYRGTDTQYF,TRBV6-1,NA,TRBJ2-3,NA
TGTGCCAGCTCACCGACTAAAGGGCAGGCCCCGTACTTC,CASSPTKGQAPYF,TRBV18,NA,TRBJ2-7,NA
TGCAGTGCTAGAGATTTCCAGCCCCAGCATTTT,CSARDFQPQHF,TRBV20-1,NA,TRBJ1-5,NA
TGTGCCAGTAGTATAGCAGGTTTGAATCAGCCCCAGCATTTT,CASSIAGLNQPQHF,TRBV19,NA,TRBJ1-5,NA
TGTGCCAGCAGCTCTCCCGGGATCGGGGATAACGAGCAGTACTTC,CASSSPGIGDNEQYF,TRBV7-2,NA,TRBJ2-7,NA
TGTGCCAGCAGCTTAGGCAGGGCCTACGAGCAGTACTTC,CASSLGRAYEQYF,TRBV7-2,NA,TRBJ2-7,NA
TGTGCCAGCAGTGAACCGGGACAGGGGGTTCCGCCCCAGCATTTT,CASSEPGQGVPPQHF,TRBV6-1,NA,TRBJ1-5,TRBD1
TGCAGCGCCCCTGTGGGGGGGACCGGGGAGCTGTTTTTT,CSAPVGGTGELFF,TRBV29-1,few,TRBJ2-2,TRBD2
TGTGCCAGCAGCCCGCCCGGACGGAACTATGGCTACACCTTC,CASSPPGRNYGYTF,TRBV11-2,NA,TRBJ1-2,NA
TGTGCCAGCTCATTACAACAGGGGAACACCGGGGAGCTGTTTTTT,CASSLQQGNTGELFF,TRBV18,NA,TRBJ2-2,NA
TGTGCCAGCAGTGAATGGACAGGGTCCAACTATGGCTACACCTTC,CASSEWTGSNYGYTF,TRBV6-1,NA,TRBJ1-2,TRBD1
TGTGCCAGTAGTATCCCGGGACAACGGAACACTGAAGCTTTCTTT,CASSIPGQRNTEAFF,TRBV19,few,TRBJ1-1,NA
TGCGCCAGCAGCTTGAGTACTGGAAACACCATATATTTT,CASSLSTGNTIYF,TRBV5-1,NA,TRBJ1-3,NA
TGTGCCAGCAGCTTAGCTGGAAACACCATATATTTT,CASSLAGNTIYF,TRBV13,NA,TRBJ1-3,NA
TGTGCCAGCTCACCGGGTCAGTTGAACACTGAAGCTTTCTTT,CASSPGQLNTEAFF,TRBV18,NA,TRBJ1-1,NA
TGTGCCAGCGGATCACATCAGCCCCAGCATTTT,CASGSHQPQHF,TRBV27,NA,TRBJ1-5,NA
TGTGCCAGCAGTGCGGGGGGGCACACAGATACGCAGTATTTT,CASSAGGHTDTQYF,TRBV6-4,few,TRBJ2-3,TRBD2
TGTGCCAGCAGCCCCGCTGAGGGGACATCCTATGAGAGAGATACGCAGTATTTT,CASSPAEGTSYERDTQYF,TRBV7-9,NA,TRBJ2-3,NA
TGCGCCAGCAGCTTGGATGCGGAAGGCTACACCTTC,CASSLDAEGYTF,TRBV5-1,NA,TRBJ1-2,NA
TGTGCCAGTAGTATAACCCCTCGGACAGGTCGTGAAGCTTTCTTT,CASSITPRTGREAFF,TRBV19,once,TRBJ1-1,TRBD1
TGTGCCAGCAGCGCTATACAGGGGCGGAATGAAAAACTGTTTTTT,CASSAIQGRNEKLFF,TRBV11-2,NA,TRBJ1-4,TRBD1
TGTGCCAGCAGTCTCGGGACACAGAACACTGAAGCTTTCTTT,CASSLGTQNTEAFF,TRBV6-6,NA,TRBJ1-1,NA
TGTGCCAGTAGTATATTACAGGGGGTTCAGCCCCAGCATTTT,CASSILQGVQPQHF,TRBV19,NA,TRBJ1-5,TRBD1
TGTGCCATCGGCCCGAGTGAAGAGACCCAGTACTTC,CAIGPSEETQYF,TRBV10-3,NA,TRBJ2-5,NA
TGTGCCAGCACCCGGTCGGGACAGGGTACCTACGAGCAGTACTTC,CASTRSGQGTYEQYF,TRBV25-1,once,TRBJ2-7,TRBD1
TGTGCCAGCAGCTCTCCAACACCAGGGCGAGGCTACACCTTC,CASSSPTPGRGYTF,TRBV7-2,NA,TRBJ1-2,NA
TGTGCCAGCAGCGCGGGCCGTCGCAGGGCGTCCTACAATGAGCAGTTCTTC,CASSAGRRRASYNEQFF,TRBV5-4,NA,TRBJ2-1,NA
TGTGCCAGTACCACGGGCTACGAGCAGTACTTC,CASTTGYEQYF,TRBV7-9,NA,TRBJ2-7,NA
TGTGCCAGCTCGAAGGACAGGACCTACGAGCAGTACTTC,CASSKDRTYEQYF,TRBV19,NA,TRBJ2-7,TRBD1
TGTGCCACCAGCATCGGGGGGAGCCGAGAGCTGTTTTTT,CATSIGGSRELFF,TRBV15,NA,TRBJ2-2,TRBD2
TGTGCCAGCAGCCAGCCGTTTCGGACTAGCGGTGACAATGAGCAGTTCTTC,CASSQPFRTSGDNEQFF,TRBV4-2,NA,TRBJ2-1,TRBD2
TGTGCCAGCACGCCGGGACTGGCCAAAGAGACCCAGTACTTC,CASTPGLAKETQYF,TRBV2,few,TRBJ2-5,NA
TGTGCCAGCAGCCCCGGACTAGCTACCGATGAGCAGTTCTTC,CASSPGLATDEQFF,TRBV25-1,once,TRBJ2-1,TRBD2
TGTGCCAGCAGTTTCGACAGGGGGCTGCATCAGCCCCAGCATTTT,CASSFDRGLHQPQHF,TRBV28,NA,TRBJ1-5,TRBD1
TGTGCCAGCAGTTTGACTAGCACGAGCGACGAGCAGTACTTC,CASSLTSTSDEQYF,TRBV28,NA,TRBJ2-7,TRBD2
TGTGCCTGGAGCCCCGCTGGGTTCGACTACGAGCAGTACTTC,CAWSPAGFDYEQYF,TRBV30,NA,TRBJ2-7,NA
TGTGCCTGGAGTCCCGGGAACGGGGACAATGAGCAGTTCTTC,CAWSPGNGDNEQFF,TRBV30,NA,TRBJ2-1,NA